This entry lists 28 T cell receptor beta chains sequenced from one sample in a study of PD-1 blockade in classical Hodgkin lymphoma (dated by TCRdb to about 2020). The label giving this sample's time point can be read as: cycle 4 day 1 (C4D1), after about 6 weeks of nivolumab. Every trial patient had relapsed following autologous stem cell transplantation, and prior brentuximab vedotin exposure was what differed among cohorts A, B and C. Libraries were made using the immunoSEQ multiplex PCR assay. TCRdb obtained this table from immuneACCESS and retained in-frame rearrangements with V and J assigned. These tables miss some clones; where compared with another copy, unresolved V genes account for less than half of the shortfall, and the remainder is unexplained. Present in this sample are roughly 7,900 clones, around 82% of which were seen just once. Together, the top ten hold about 45% of the sample.

The sample here was peripheral blood mononuclear cells (PBMCs), taken before the fourth cycle of nivolumab. Receptor source: a human donor with classical Hodgkin lymphoma.

This clone has only a few counts. The chain has TRBV7-9 and TRBJ1-1, with D hard to call. This CDR3 is built from 12 residues. The V end lost 11 bases, the J end lost 1 base, and 11 bases lay between the germline ends. Germline CDR1 reads SEHNR; CDR2 reads FQNEAQ (reference sequence). The CDR3 here is CAGGRGNTEAFF. CDR3 DNA sequence: TGTGCCGGCGGGCGAGGGAACACTGAAGCTTTCTTT.

The chain carries TRBV19 and TRBJ1-2; D remains ambiguous. The V gene lost 3 bases and the J gene lost 6 bases, with 14 bases spanning the gap. This CDR3 contains 14 residues. The germline CDR1 and CDR2 sequences are LNHDA and SQIVND (reference sequence). CDR3 sequence reads: CASSIPPGGHGYTF. CDR3 DNA: TGTGCCAGTAGTATTCCTCCAGGCGGCCATGGCTACACCTTC.

This clone was picked up one time. This chain joins TRBV30 and TRBJ1-2; D gene ambiguous. Germline CDR1 GTSNPN, CDR2 SVGIG (reference sequence). V shed 0 bases and J shed 8 bases, with 16 bases lying between them. There are 14 residues in the CDR3. The CDR3 region has the DNA TGTGCCTGGAGTGTACAGATACGGGGAGGAGGCTACACCTTC. This gives the protein CAWSVQIRGGGYTF.

The genes are TRBV29-1 and TRBJ2-3, with 10 bases that match TRBD2. V lost 6 bases and J lost 2; bases outside the gene matches: 14. Germline V gene sequence: CDR1 SQVTM, CDR2 ANQGSEA. This CDR3 contains 17 residues. The CDR3 loop reads CSVKGGELAGPTDTQYF. The CDR3 DNA is TGCAGCGTCAAAGGTGGAGAACTAGCGGGACCCACAGATACGCAGTATTTT.

The chain employs TRBV2 and TRBJ1-2; tentative D call: TRBD1 (6 bases). The CDR3 contains 13 residues. The V and J ends lost 7 bases and 4 bases respectively, with 13 bases between them. The germline CDR1 and CDR2 sequences are SNHLY and FYNNEI. The CDR3 nucleotides read TGTGCCAGCACCCGGGGGGGGGCCTATGGCTACACCTTC. Its protein is CASTRGGAYGYTF.

Remarks on this clone: One junction end disagrees with the germline gene, perhaps due to a read error. The V call is TRBV5-4, the J call TRBJ2-2; TRBD1 agrees at 8 bases. Germline-derived CDR1 and CDR2 are SGHNT and YYREEE (reference sequence). The CDR3 runs to 16 residues. This CDR3 is CASSHGRGQDTGELFF. DNA of the CDR3: TGCGCCAGCAGCCACGGAAGGGGACAGGACACCGGGGAGCTGTTTTTT.

J is TRBJ1-1 and V is TRBV4-3; 7 bases match TRBD1. CDR3 length: 14 amino acids. Germline V gives CDR1 LGHNA, CDR2 YSLEER. The ends lost 4 bases at V and 2 bases at J; junction bases unmatched: 4. CDR3: CASSRNRGNTEAFF. CDR3 nucleotides: TGCGCCAGCAGCCGCAACAGGGGAAACACTGAAGCTTTCTTT.

The J gene is TRBJ1-3, the V gene TRBV5-1, with 8 nucleotides matching TRBD1. CDR1 is SGHRS and CDR2 is YFSETQ in the germline V gene. The CDR3 is 16 amino acids. The junction had 4 bases not matched to a gene; V was cut back by 2 bases and J by 0 bases. The CDR3 here is CASSLAGGNSGNTIYF. The CDR3, as DNA: TGCGCCAGCAGCTTAGCAGGGGGCAACTCTGGAAACACCATATATTTT.

J is TRBJ2-3 and V is TRBV5-6; 12 bases map to TRBD2. Trimming cost V 4 bases and J 3 bases; bases outside gene matches: 6. Per germline, CDR1 SGHDT and CDR2 YYEEEE. The CDR3 runs 16 residues. The CDR3 nucleotides read TGTGCCAGCAGCACCGCTAGCGGGAGGGCAACAGATACGCAGTATTTT. Translation gives CASSTASGRATDTQYF.

This chain joins TRBV28 and TRBJ1-2, with a tentative D call TRBD1 (5 bases). CDR3 size: 13 residues. V shed 4 bases and J shed 8 bases, with 14 bases lying between them. From germline, CDR1 is MDHEN and CDR2 SYDVKM. The CDR3 here is CASSSGTRGGYTF. The DNA of the CDR3 is TGTGCCAGCAGTTCCGGGACTCGAGGAGGCTACACCTTC.

The sample holds a few counts of this clone. The chain carries TRBV5-5 and TRBJ1-4, with unresolved D. The length of the CDR3 is 19 residues. Germline V lookup: CDR1 SGHKS, CDR2 YYEKEE (reference sequence). Trimming removed 1 base at V and 0 bases at J, with 19 bases between. This chain's CDR3 is CASSLRPLEAQATNEKLFF. In DNA, the CDR3 is TGTGCCAGCAGCTTGAGGCCGTTGGAGGCCCAGGCAACTAATGAAAAACTGTTTTTT.

The genes are TRBV6-6 and TRBJ2-7; D unclear. Trimming removed 0 bases from V and 2 bases from J, with 14 bases in between. The CDR3 covers 16 residues. Germline V lookup: CDR1 MNHNY, CDR2 SVGAGI (reference sequence). CDR3 bases: TGTGCCAGCAGTTACTCTTTTGGGCTCCAAGCCTACGAGCAGTACTTC. Its translation: CASSYSFGLQAYEQYF.

This clone was observed a single time. The CDR3 loop is CASSQRSSGQGRTNEKLFF. CDR3 nucleotides: TGTGCCAGCAGCCAACGCTCCTCGGGACAGGGAAGAACTAATGAAAAACTGTTTTTT. The chain employs TRBV4-2 and TRBJ1-4; 9 nucleotides align to TRBD1. CDR3 size: 19 residues. The V segment lost 2 bases and the J segment 1 base; nucleotides outside the gene matches: 11. In germline, CDR1 is LGHNA, CDR2 YNFKEQ.

This rearrangement joins TRBV6-1 to TRBJ1-3, with 9 nucleotides matching TRBD1. Germline-derived CDR1 and CDR2 are MNHNS and SASEGT. The J segment lost 8 bases and the V segment lost 4 bases, leaving 9 bases of the junction unmatched. CDR3 length: 15 residues. CDR3 residues: CASSVTGGSGDTIYF. DNA for the CDR3: TGTGCCAGCAGTGTCACAGGGGGCTCGGGGGACACCATATATTTT.

The chain carries TRBV4-2 and TRBJ1-3; TRBD1 agrees at 10 bases. This CDR3 has 17 residues. CDR1 is LGHNA, CDR2 YNFKEQ, per germline. V was clipped by 4 bases and J by 4 bases; unmatched bases: 10. The CDR3: CASSPAGQGFRGNTIYF. The CDR3, as DNA: TGTGCCAGCAGCCCGGCGGGACAGGGGTTTAGGGGAAACACCATATATTTT.

The genes are TRBV6-5 and TRBJ2-3; 10 positions match TRBD2. Trimming removed 2 bases from V and 3 bases from J; junction bases left unmatched: 5. Germline CDR1 MNHEY, CDR2 SVGAGI. There are 16 residues in the CDR3. CDR3 DNA: TGTGCCAGCAGTTACACGTCAGCGGGGGGGACAGATACGCAGTATTTT. Its protein is CASSYTSAGGTDTQYF.

This chain links TRBV7-6 with TRBJ2-1; weak D call: TRBD2 (5 bases). Trimming removed 1 base at V and 7 bases at J, with 14 bases between. The CDR3 length is 15 residues. The germline gives CDR1 SGHVS, CDR2 FNYEAQ. Written as DNA, the CDR3 is TGTGCCAGCAGCTTAGGTATCCTAGCTCAAAATGAGCAGTTCTTC. This translates into CASSLGILAQNEQFF.

This chain connects TRBV7-2 to TRBJ2-7; D uncertain. This CDR3 is 15 amino acids long. Germline V lookup: CDR1 SGHTA, CDR2 FQGNSA. V lost 1 base and J 0 bases, leaving 10 bases between the germline ends. In nucleotides, the CDR3 is TGTGCCAGCAGCTTAGGGGCAGCGAGCTCCTACGAGCAGTACTTC. Protein sequence: CASSLGAASSYEQYF.

Judged by abundance, this clone is large. CDR3 loop: CAILLAGGYNEQFF. The CDR3 nucleotides are TGTGCCATCTTACTAGCGGGGGGATACAATGAGCAGTTCTTC. The V gene is TRBV6-9, the J gene TRBJ2-1; 12 nucleotides line up with TRBD2. This CDR3 contains 14 residues. Germline assignment: CDR1 MNHGY and CDR2 SVAAGI. J gave up 4 bases and V 10 bases, and 5 bases lay outside the gene matches.

The V gene is TRBV4-1, the J gene TRBJ1-6, with 9 bases fitting TRBD1. The length of the CDR3 is 14 residues. The V and J ends lost 5 bases and 6 bases, in that order; junction bases with no gene match: 2. Germline V gene lookup returns CDR1 MGHRA and CDR2 YSYEKL. As DNA, the CDR3 is TGCGCCAGCAGCGCGGACAGGGGTAATTCACCCCTCCACTTT. Its protein is CASSADRGNSPLHF.

As DNA, the CDR3 is TGTGCCATAACTCCGGGGGGGGCTCACACTAACTATGGCTACACCTTC. Protein sequence: CAITPGGAHTNYGYTF. This chain uses TRBV28 with TRBJ1-2, with D maybe TRBD1 (6 bases). Germline V gene sequence: CDR1 MDHEN, CDR2 SYDVKM. V lost 10 bases and J 0 bases, leaving 21 bases between the germline ends. The CDR3 loop spans 16 amino acids.

The table lists this clone with a count of one. The J gene is TRBJ2-1, the V gene TRBV9, with D unclear. This CDR3 region has 15 residues. Trimming removed 3 bases from V and 10 bases from J, with 20 bases in between. Germline V gene lookup returns CDR1 SGDLS and CDR2 YYNGEE. CDR3 protein: CASSAAPIPAGEQFF. CDR3 sequence (DNA): TGTGCCAGCAGCGCCGCTCCGATTCCTGCCGGGGAGCAGTTCTTC.

The chain recombines TRBV25-1 with TRBJ2-1; D unclear. Germline CDR1 reads MGHDK; CDR2 reads SYGVNS. V gave up 4 bases and J gave up 6 bases, with 4 bases separating them. The CDR3 has 11 amino acids. The CDR3 nucleotides read TGTGCCAGCAGTGTTCTCAATGAGCAGTTCTTC. Protein product: CASSVLNEQFF.

This chain links TRBV2 with TRBJ1-3; a weak D match, TRBD1 (5 bases). From germline, CDR1 is SNHLY and CDR2 FYNNEI. CDR3 length: 15 amino acids. V lost 6 bases to trimming and J lost 0 bases, with 12 bases between them. CDR3 residues: CASRTGVFSGNTIYF. Here the CDR3 DNA reads TGTGCCAGCAGAACAGGAGTTTTCTCTGGAAACACCATATATTTT.

The gene calls are TRBV29-1 and TRBJ1-1, with TRBD1 matching over 9 bases. This CDR3 has 15 amino acids. CDR1 is SQVTM and CDR2 is ANQGSEA in the germline V gene. V lost 6 bases to trimming and J lost 6 bases; unmatched junction nucleotides: 14. As DNA, the CDR3 is TGCAGCGTCCCCGGGGTGGGGACAGGGAGTTCTGAAGCTTTCTTT. The encoded protein is CSVPGVGTGSSEAFF.

V is TRBV14 and J is TRBJ2-3; D gene unclear. V shed 1 base and J shed 0 bases, with 14 bases lying between them. Germline V lookup: CDR1 SGHDN, CDR2 FVKESK. The CDR3 runs 17 residues. Written as DNA, the CDR3 is TGTGCCAGCAGCCAAGGAACTCGGAGACCTAGCACAGATACGCAGTATTTT. Translation gives CASSQGTRRPSTDTQYF.

The chain joins TRBV28 to TRBJ2-7; 8 bases map to TRBD2. The CDR3 has 15 amino acids. Unmatched junction bases numbered 6, after V lost 5 bases and J lost 0 bases. CDR1 is MDHEN and CDR2 is SYDVKM in the germline V gene. Here the CDR3 DNA reads TGTGCCAGCAGTCTCCAGCGGGAGCGCTCCTACGAGCAGTACTTC. Protein sequence: CASSLQRERSYEQYF.

This clone has more than one count but fewer than ten. The V gene is TRBV6-5, the J gene TRBJ2-6; D is uncertain. This CDR3 is built from 11 residues. V was clipped by 11 bases and J by 6 bases, with 8 bases between them. Germline-derived CDR1 and CDR2 are MNHEY and SVGAGI. Here the CDR3 DNA reads TGTGCCGTAAGGGAGGCCAACGTCCTGACTTTC. Translating it yields CAVREANVLTF.